This T cell receptor beta chain was recorded in a study of Ad26.COV2.S vaccination and SARS-CoV-2 variants. In the study overall: This donor came from the COV1001 trial of Ad26.COV2.S. Study results and caveats: CD8+ and CD4+ T cells specific for spike reportedly responded with substantial breadth after vaccination.

Assay: immunoSEQ multiplex PCR; the TCRdb copy retains only in-frame clones and omits some. The table records hundreds of thousands of clones, around 92% of them present only once. Treatment indicated: about 20 received Ad26.COV2.S at low or high dose, single or two shots; about 5 received placebo; per-sample allocation not given. Collection of samples fell on day 63 after the first vaccine or placebo injection. Wuhan-strain spike was delivered by a replication-incompetent Ad26 vector. This CDR3 region has 16 residues. Trimming took 3 bases from V and 0 from J; bases not matched to a gene: 1. Germline loops: CDR1 SGDLS, CDR2 YYNGEE. Comments on this clone: Antigen unknown.

The sequence came from a person aged 18-60 years who received the Ad26.COV2.S COVID-19 vaccine or a placebo. The sample in question was peripheral blood, obtained in a trial of Ad26.COV2.S vaccine versus placebo. The genes are TRBV9 and TRBJ2-1; 12 positions agree with TRBD2. Here the CDR3 DNA reads TGTGCCAGCAGCGGGACTAGCGGGATCTCCTACAATGAGCAGTTCTTC. This translates into CASSGTSGISYNEQFF.